These 6 T cell receptor beta chains share one sample of origin, sequenced in a study of blood T cell repertoires in COVID-19. This table comes from immunoSEQ multiplex PCR, and its TCRdb copy is limited to in-frame clones, with some not included. In the table there are 300,000 or so clones, around 86% of which are singletons. The specimen was PBMCs or T cells enriched from blood (not recorded which). All receptors come from a woman under 30 who had recovered from COVID-19.

V gene TRBV5-1 combines with J gene TRBJ1-1, with D possibly being TRBD1 (5 bases). This CDR3 has 15 amino acids. CDR1 is SGHRS, CDR2 YFSETQ, per germline. Trimming cost V 0 bases and J 3 bases, with 12 bases left between them. As DNA, the CDR3 is TGCGCCAGCAGCTTGGCCCAGGGCCAGGACACTGAAGCTTTCTTT. Its translation is CASSLAQGQDTEAFF.

This clone occurred once. This chain uses TRBV29-1 with TRBJ2-2; D is unclear. The CDR3 runs 14 residues. Germline V gives CDR1 SQVTM, CDR2 ANQGSEA. Trimming took off 6 bases at V and 7 bases at J, with 18 bases between the two ends. The DNA for the CDR3 is TGCAGCGTACTCGGTCTACCTAATAACGGGGAGCTGTTTTTT. Translated, it gives CSVLGLPNNGELFF.

This chain links TRBV24-1 with TRBJ2-1; 7 bases agree with TRBD2. Germline values: CDR1 KGHDR, CDR2 SFDVKD. The CDR3 spans 17 residues. Trimming took 0 bases from V and 3 from J; bases not matched to a gene: 7. This chain's CDR3 is CATSDLSWLAVYNEQFF. The CDR3 region has the DNA TGTGCCACCAGTGATTTGTCCTGGCTAGCGGTCTACAATGAGCAGTTCTTC.

The sample holds one count of this clone. V and J are TRBV5-4 and TRBJ1-6; 9 bases are shared with TRBD1. The CDR3 is made up of 14 amino acids. Germline CDR1 and CDR2: SGHNT and YYREEE (reference sequence). V shed 2 bases and J 9 bases; nucleotides not matched to a gene: 3. As DNA, the CDR3 is TGTGCCAGCAGCTTAACAGGGGGCCTTTCACCCCTCCACTTT. It translates to CASSLTGGLSPLHF.

The gene calls are TRBV19 and TRBJ1-6; TRBD1 might be the D (5 bases). Per the germline V gene, CDR1 is LNHDA and CDR2 is SQIVND (reference sequence). V was cut by 3 bases and J by 6 bases, with 9 bases left in between. The CDR3 covers 14 residues. The CDR3 region has the DNA TGTGCCAGTAGTATCGCGGGGGGTAATTCACCCCTCCACTTT. Translated, it gives CASSIAGGNSPLHF.

CDR3 loop: CASTPGRGLSGELFF. CDR3 DNA sequence: TGTGCCAGTACCCCAGGCAGGGGCTTGTCCGGGGAGCTGTTTTTT. The chain carries TRBV19 and TRBJ2-2; D is possibly TRBD1 (6 bases). The germline V gene has CDR1 LNHDA and CDR2 SQIVND (reference sequence). The V end was cut by 7 bases, the J end by 6 bases, with 18 bases between. The CDR3 runs to 15 residues.